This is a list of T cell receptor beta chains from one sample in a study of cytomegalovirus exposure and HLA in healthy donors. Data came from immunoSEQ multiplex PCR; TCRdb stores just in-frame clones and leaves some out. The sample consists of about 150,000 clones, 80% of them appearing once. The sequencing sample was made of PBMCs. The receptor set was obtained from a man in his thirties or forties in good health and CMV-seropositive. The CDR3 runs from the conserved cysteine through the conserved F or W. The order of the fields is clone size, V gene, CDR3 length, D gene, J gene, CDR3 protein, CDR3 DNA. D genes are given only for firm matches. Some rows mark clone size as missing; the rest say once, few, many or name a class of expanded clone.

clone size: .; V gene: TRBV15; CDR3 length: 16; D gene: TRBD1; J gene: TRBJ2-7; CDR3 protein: CATSRTGGAGFYEQYF; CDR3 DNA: TGTGCCACCAGCAGGACAGGGGGCGCGGGTTTTTACGAGCAGTACTTC
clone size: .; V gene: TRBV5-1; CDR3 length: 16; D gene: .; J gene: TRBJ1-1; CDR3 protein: CASSWTARSLNTEAFF; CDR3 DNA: TGCGCCAGCAGCTGGACAGCCCGGTCCTTGAACACTGAAGCTTTCTTT
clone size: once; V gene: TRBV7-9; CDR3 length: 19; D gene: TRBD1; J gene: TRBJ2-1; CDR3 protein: CASSRPGQGWVAVRNEQFF; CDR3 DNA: TGTGCCAGCAGCCGCCCGGGACAGGGTTGGGTAGCAGTCCGCAATGAGCAGTTCTTC
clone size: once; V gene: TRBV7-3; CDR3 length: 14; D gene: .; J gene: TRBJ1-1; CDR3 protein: CASSLGHMNTEAFF; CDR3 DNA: TGTGCCAGCAGCTTAGGGCACATGAACACTGAAGCTTTCTTT
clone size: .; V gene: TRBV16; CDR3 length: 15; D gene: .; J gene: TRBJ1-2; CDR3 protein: CASSQYPGDNYGYTF; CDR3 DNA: TGTGCCAGCAGCCAATATCCGGGGGATAACTATGGCTACACCTTC
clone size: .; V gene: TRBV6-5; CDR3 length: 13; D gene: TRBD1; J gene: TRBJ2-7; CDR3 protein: CASSRTGWNEQYF; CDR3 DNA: TGTGCCAGCAGTAGGACAGGGTGGAACGAGCAGTACTTC
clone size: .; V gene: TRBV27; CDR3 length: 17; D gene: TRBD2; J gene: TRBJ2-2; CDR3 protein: CASSLGVAGGYTGELFF; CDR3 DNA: TGTGCCAGCAGTTTAGGGGTAGCGGGAGGGTACACCGGGGAGCTGTTTTTT
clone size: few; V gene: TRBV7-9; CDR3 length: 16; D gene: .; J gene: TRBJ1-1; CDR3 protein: CASSSDPGLLNTEAFF; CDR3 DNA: TGTGCCAGCAGCTCTGATCCGGGACTCCTAAACACTGAAGCTTTCTTT
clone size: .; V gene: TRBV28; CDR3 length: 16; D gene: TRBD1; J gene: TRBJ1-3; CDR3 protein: CASSSYGQASGNTIYF; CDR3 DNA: TGTGCCAGCAGTTCTTACGGACAGGCCTCTGGAAACACCATATATTTT
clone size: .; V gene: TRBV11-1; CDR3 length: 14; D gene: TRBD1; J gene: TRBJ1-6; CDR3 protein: CASSKDRGNSPLHF; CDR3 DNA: TGTGCCAGCAGCAAAGACAGGGGAAATTCACCCCTCCACTTT
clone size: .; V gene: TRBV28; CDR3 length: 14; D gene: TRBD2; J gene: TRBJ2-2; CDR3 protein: CASSTSGIVGELFF; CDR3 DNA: TGTGCCAGCAGTACTAGCGGGATTGTCGGGGAGCTGTTTTTT
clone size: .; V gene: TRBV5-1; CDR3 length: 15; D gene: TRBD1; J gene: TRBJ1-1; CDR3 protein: CASRDSTGKNTEAFF; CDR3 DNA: TGCGCCAGCAGAGATTCGACAGGGAAGAACACTGAAGCTTTCTTT
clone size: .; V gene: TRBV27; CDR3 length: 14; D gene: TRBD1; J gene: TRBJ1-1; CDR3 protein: CASRTTGVDTEAFF; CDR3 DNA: TGTGCCAGCAGGACGACAGGGGTCGACACTGAAGCTTTCTTT
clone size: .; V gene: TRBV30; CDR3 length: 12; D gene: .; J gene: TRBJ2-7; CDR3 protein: CAWSVPGYEQYF; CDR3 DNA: TGTGCCTGGAGTGTACCCGGGTACGAGCAGTACTTC
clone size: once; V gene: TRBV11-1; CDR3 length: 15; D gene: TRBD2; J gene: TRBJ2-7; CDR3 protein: CASSLNAAGGREQYF; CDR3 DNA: TGTGCCAGCAGCTTAAATGCAGCGGGAGGTCGCGAGCAGTACTTC
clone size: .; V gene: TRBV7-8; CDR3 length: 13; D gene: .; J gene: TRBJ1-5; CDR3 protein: CASSDPGLQPQHF; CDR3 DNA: TGTGCCAGCAGCGACCCGGGACTTCAGCCCCAGCATTTT
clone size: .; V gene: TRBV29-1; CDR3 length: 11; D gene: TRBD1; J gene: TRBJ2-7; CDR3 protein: CSVGTGDEQYF; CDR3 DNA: TGCAGCGTTGGGACAGGGGACGAGCAGTACTTC
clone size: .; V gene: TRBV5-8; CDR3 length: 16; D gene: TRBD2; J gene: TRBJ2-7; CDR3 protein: CASSLRTSSYGDEQYF; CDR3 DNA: TGTGCCAGCAGCCTGAGGACTAGCAGCTACGGGGACGAGCAGTACTTC
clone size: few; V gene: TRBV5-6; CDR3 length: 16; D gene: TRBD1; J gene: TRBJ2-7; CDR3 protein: CASSSVLGTDTYEQYF; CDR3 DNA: TGTGCCAGCAGTTCTGTTCTAGGGACAGATACCTACGAGCAGTACTTC
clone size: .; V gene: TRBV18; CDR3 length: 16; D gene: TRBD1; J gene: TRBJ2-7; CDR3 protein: CASSPRGGQASYEQYF; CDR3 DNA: TGTGCCAGCTCACCTAGAGGGGGACAGGCTTCCTACGAGCAGTACTTC
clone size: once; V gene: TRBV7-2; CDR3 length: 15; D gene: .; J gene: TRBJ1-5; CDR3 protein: CASSLGGGVREPQHF; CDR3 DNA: TGTGCCAGCAGCTTAGGTGGCGGGGTTCGGGAGCCCCAGCATTTT
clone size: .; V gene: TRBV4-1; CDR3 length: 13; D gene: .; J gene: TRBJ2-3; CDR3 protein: CASSQPSSDTQYF; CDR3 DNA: TGCGCCAGCAGCCAACCTAGCTCAGATACGCAGTATTTT
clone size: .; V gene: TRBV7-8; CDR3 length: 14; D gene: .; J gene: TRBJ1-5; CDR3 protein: CASSYAGSNQPQHF; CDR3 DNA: TGTGCCAGCAGCTATGCAGGTAGCAATCAGCCCCAGCATTTT
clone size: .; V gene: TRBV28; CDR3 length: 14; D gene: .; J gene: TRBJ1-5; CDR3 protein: CASKDLGGNQPQHF; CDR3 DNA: TGTGCCAGCAAAGACTTGGGAGGCAATCAGCCCCAGCATTTT
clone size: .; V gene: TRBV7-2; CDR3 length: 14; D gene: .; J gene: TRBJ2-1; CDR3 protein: CASSLSISNSEQFF; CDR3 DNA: TGTGCCAGCAGCCTTAGTATCTCTAACTCTGAGCAGTTCTTC
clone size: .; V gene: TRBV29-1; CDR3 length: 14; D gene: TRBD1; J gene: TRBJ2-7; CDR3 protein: CSVGTGTGRREQYF; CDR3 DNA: TGCAGCGTTGGCACCGGGACAGGGAGGCGCGAGCAGTACTTC
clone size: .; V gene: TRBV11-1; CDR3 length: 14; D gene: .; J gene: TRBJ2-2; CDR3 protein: CASSDQGSTGELFF; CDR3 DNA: TGTGCCAGCAGCGACCAGGGTAGCACCGGGGAGCTGTTTTTT
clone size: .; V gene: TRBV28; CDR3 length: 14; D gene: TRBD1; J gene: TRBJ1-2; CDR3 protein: CASSLGRGGGGYTF; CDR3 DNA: TGTGCCAGCAGTTTAGGTAGAGGGGGCGGCGGCTACACCTTC
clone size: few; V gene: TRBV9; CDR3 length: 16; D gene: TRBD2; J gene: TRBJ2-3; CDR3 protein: CASSETGGLSTDTQYF; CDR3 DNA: TGTGCCAGCAGCGAAACGGGAGGTCTTAGCACAGATACGCAGTATTTT
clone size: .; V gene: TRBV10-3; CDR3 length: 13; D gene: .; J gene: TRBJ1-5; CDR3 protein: CAISESNMQPQHF; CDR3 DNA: TGTGCCATCAGTGAGTCGAACATGCAGCCCCAGCATTTT
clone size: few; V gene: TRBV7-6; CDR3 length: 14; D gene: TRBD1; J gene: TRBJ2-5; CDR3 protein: CASSFGTGEETQYF; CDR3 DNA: TGTGCCAGCAGCTTCGGGACAGGGGAAGAGACCCAGTACTTC
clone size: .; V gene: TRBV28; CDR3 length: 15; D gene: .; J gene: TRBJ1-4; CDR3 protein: CASSPNALEGEKLFF; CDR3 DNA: TGTGCCAGCAGTCCCAATGCCTTAGAGGGTGAAAAACTGTTTTTT
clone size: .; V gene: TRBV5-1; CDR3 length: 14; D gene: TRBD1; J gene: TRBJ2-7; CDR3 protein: CASSTGTGTYEQYF; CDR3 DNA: TGCGCCAGCAGCACCGGGACAGGGACCTACGAGCAGTACTTC
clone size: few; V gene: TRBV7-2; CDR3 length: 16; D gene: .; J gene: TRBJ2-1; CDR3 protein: CASSLLSRGAYNEQFF; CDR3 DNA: TGTGCCAGCAGCTTATTATCCAGGGGCGCATACAATGAGCAGTTCTTC
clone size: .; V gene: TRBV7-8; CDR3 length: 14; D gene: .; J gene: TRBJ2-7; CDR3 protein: CASSLDPGVREQYF; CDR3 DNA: TGTGCCAGCAGCTTAGATCCGGGGGTTCGTGAGCAGTACTTC
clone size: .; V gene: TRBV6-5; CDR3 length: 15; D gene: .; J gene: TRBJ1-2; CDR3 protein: CASSPRSRQAHGYTF; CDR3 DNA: TGTGCCAGCAGTCCCAGAAGTCGACAGGCCCATGGCTACACCTTC